These 8 T cell receptor beta chains were all obtained from the same sample, sequenced in a study of shared clonotypes between healthy human individuals. Sequencing was performed with immunoSEQ multiplex PCR; in TCRdb, only in-frame clones are kept and a portion is missing. The table records roughly 1.5 million clones, 95% to 99% of them present only once. What was sequenced was naive CD4+ T cells sorted from blood. As for subset: CD45RA+ positively selected. The receptor source for this set is a man aged 30 to 45 in good health.

The chain couples TRBV14 to TRBJ2-3; D remains ambiguous. CDR1 is SGHDN and CDR2 is FVKESK in the germline V gene. The CDR3 runs to 14 residues. Trimming took 4 bases from V and 0 from J, leaving 8 bases between them. DNA of the CDR3: TGTGCCAGCAGCCCCAGGATCAGCACAGATACGCAGTATTTT. This gives the protein CASSPRISTDTQYF. Looking up the rest from reference TRBV14 and TRBJ2-3 gives the full variable domain: EAGVTQFPSHSVIEKGQTVTLRCDPISGHDNLYWYRRVMGKEIKFLLHFVKESKQDESGMPNNRFLAERTGGTYSTLKVQPAELEDSGVYFCASSPRISTDTQYFGPGTRLTVL.

The chain couples TRBV2 to TRBJ1-2; D possibly corresponds to TRBD1 (5 bases). The length of the CDR3 is 11 residues. Germline V gene data show CDR1 as SNHLY and CDR2 as FYNNEI. Trimming pared 6 bases from V and 7 bases from J, leaving 9 bases between. The DNA for the CDR3 is TGTGCCAGCAGCAGGGAAGTTGGCTACACCTTC. As protein: CASSREVGYTF.

The chain joins TRBV10-3 to TRBJ1-5; D is unresolved. The germline V gene encodes CDR1 ENHRY and CDR2 SYGVKD. The germline V and J ends were trimmed by 5 bases and 0 bases, with 8 bases remaining between them. The CDR3 contains 14 residues. CDR3 bases: TGTGCCATCAGTCGAGAGGGTAGCAATCAGCCCCAGCATTTT. Protein product: CAISREGSNQPQHF.

The CDR3, as DNA: TGTGCCACAATCGGAGGGGGACCAGGCACCGGGGAGCTGTTTTTT. The encoded protein is CATIGGGPGTGELFF. The chain employs TRBV28 and TRBJ2-2; D may match TRBD1 or TRBD2 (6 bases each). The CDR3 consists of 15 residues. Trimming shortened V by 10 bases and J by 4 bases, and 19 bases separated the two germline ends. Germline lookup yields CDR1 MDHEN and CDR2 SYDVKM.

For the CDR3, the DNA is TGTGCCTGGAGCGTAGGGCACACCGGGGAGCTGTTTTTT. It is translated as CAWSVGHTGELFF. The V call is TRBV30, the J call TRBJ2-2; D remains ambiguous. Trimming took off 3 bases at V and 3 bases at J, with 8 bases between the two ends. This CDR3 comprises 13 residues. The germline V gene has CDR1 GTSNPN and CDR2 SVGIG (reference sequence).

V usage is TRBV7-3 and J usage is TRBJ2-1; 8 nucleotides agree with TRBD1. The ends lost 5 bases at V and 6 bases at J; junction bases unmatched: 9. This CDR3 is built from 15 residues. From germline, CDR1 is SGHTA and CDR2 FQGTGA. CDR3 region: CASSPGQGWGNEQFF. The CDR3, as DNA: TGTGCCAGCAGCCCTGGACAGGGCTGGGGCAATGAGCAGTTCTTC.

This chain connects TRBV6-4 to TRBJ1-2; D gene ambiguous. V was trimmed by 5 bases and J by 2 bases, leaving 9 bases between them. There are 13 residues in the CDR3. Per germline, CDR1 MRHNA and CDR2 SNTAGT. Here the CDR3 reads CASSKDLNYGYTF. CDR3 bases: TGTGCCAGCAGTAAGGACTTGAACTATGGCTACACCTTC.

Worth noting for this clone: At the DNA level, this CDR3 is encoded by other sequences in the same sample as well. The gene calls are TRBV11-2 and TRBJ2-7, with D unresolved. Germline loops: CDR1 SGHAT, CDR2 FQNNGV. The V end was cut by 5 bases, the J end by 3 bases, with 5 bases between. The CDR3 is 11 residues long. The CDR3 bases are TGTGCCAGCAGCCCTCTCTACGAGCAGTACTTC. This sequence encodes CASSPLYEQYF.